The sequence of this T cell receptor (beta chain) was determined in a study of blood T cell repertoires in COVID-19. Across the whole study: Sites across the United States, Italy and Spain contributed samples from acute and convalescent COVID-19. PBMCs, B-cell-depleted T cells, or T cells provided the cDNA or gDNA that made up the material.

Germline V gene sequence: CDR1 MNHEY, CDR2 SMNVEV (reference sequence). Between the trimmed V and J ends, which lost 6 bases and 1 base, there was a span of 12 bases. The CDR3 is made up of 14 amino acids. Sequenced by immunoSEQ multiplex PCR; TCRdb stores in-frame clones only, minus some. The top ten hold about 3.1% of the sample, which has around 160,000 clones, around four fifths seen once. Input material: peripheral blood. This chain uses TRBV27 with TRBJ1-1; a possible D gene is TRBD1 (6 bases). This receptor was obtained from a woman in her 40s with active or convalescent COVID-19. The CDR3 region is CASSSMTGNTEAFF. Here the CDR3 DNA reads TGTGCCAGCAGCTCTATGACAGGGAACACTGAAGCTTTCTTT.